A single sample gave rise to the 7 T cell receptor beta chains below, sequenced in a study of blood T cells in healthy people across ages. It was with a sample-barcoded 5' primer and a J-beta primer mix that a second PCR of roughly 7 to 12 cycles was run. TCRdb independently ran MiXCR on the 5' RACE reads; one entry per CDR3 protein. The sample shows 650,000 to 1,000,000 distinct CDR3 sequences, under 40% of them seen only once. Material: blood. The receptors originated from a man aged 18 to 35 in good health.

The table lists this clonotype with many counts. The CDR3 nucleotides are TGTGCCACCAGCAGGGACAGGGATTACAATGAGCAGTTCTTC. It encodes CATSRDRDYNEQFF. This chain joins TRBV15 and TRBJ2-1; 8 nucleotides line up with TRBD1. CDR1 and CDR2 from the germline V gene are LNHNV and YYDKDF (reference sequence). The CDR3 is 14 residues long. With 3 bases clipped from V and 4 bases from J, the junction kept 2 bases outside the gene matches.

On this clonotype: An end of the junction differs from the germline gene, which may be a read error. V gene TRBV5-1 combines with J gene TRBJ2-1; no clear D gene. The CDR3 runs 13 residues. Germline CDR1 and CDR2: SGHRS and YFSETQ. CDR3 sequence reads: CAGSPWGRNEQFF. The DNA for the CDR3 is TGCGCCGGCAGCCCCTGGGGTCGGAATGAGCAGTTCTTC.

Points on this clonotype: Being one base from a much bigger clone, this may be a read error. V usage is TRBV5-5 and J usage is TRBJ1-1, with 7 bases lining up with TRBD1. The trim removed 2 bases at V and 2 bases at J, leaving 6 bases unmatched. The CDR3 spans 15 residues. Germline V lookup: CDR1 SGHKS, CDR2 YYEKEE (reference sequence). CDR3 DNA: TGTGCCAGCAGCTTCCAGACAGGGTGCAACACTGAAGCTTTCTTT. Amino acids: CASSFQTGCNTEAFF.

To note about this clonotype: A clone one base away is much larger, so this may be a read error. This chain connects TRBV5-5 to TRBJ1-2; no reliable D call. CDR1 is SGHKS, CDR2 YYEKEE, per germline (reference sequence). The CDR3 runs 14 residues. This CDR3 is CASSLRGPNYDYTF. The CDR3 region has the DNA TGTGCCAGCAGCCTACGCGGACCTAACTATGACTACACCTTC.

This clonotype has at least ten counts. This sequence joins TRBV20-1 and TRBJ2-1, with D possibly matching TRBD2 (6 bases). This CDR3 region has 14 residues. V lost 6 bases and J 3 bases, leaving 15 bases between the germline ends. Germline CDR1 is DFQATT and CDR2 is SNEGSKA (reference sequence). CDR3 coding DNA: TGCAGTGCACCTCGACTAGTGAACTACAATGAGCAGTTCTTC. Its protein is CSAPRLVNYNEQFF.

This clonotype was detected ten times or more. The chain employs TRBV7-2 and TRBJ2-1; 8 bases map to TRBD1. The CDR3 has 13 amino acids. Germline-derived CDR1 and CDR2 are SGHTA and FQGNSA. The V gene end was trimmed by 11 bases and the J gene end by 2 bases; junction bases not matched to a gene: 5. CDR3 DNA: TGTGCCGTAGGGACAGGCCCCTACAATGAGCAGTTCTTC. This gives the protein CAVGTGPYNEQFF.

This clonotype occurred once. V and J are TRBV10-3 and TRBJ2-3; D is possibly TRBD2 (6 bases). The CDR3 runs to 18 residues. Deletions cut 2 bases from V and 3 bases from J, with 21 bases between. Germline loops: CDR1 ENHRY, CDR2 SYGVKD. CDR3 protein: CAISEDLSGGSFTDTQYF. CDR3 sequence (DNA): TGTGCCATCAGTGAGGATCTCTCTGGGGGGAGCTTTACAGATACGCAGTATTTT.